This TCR beta chain was observed in a study of siplizumab effects on memory and regulatory T cells. TCRdb's table, derived via immunoSEQ multiplex PCR, lists solely in-frame clones and lacks some. Among about 100,000 clones listed, about 94% were seen once. The germline CDR1 and CDR2 sequences are SGHVS and FNYEAQ. This CDR3 comprises 15 residues. V was cut by 7 bases and J by 0 bases, with 13 bases left in between. This chain uses TRBV7-6 with TRBJ2-1; no clear D. This receptor was taken from a human donor in good health. Material: non-Treg CD4+ T cells sorted from blood. The CDR3 loop is CASNRGPSSYNEQFF. DNA for the CDR3: TGTGCCAGCAACCGCGGCCCTAGCTCCTACAATGAGCAGTTCTTC. The full variable domain, with the rest looked up from reference TRBV7-6 and TRBJ2-1, is GAGVSQSPRYKVTKRGQDVALRCDPISGHVSLYWYRQALGQGPEFLTYFNYEAQQDKSGLPNDRFSAERPEGSISTLTIQRTEQRDSAMYRCASNRGPSSYNEQFFGPGTRLTVL.